Listed below are T cell receptor beta chains from one sample, sequenced in a study of T cell changes during pregnancy in multiple sclerosis. Sequenced by immunoSEQ multiplex PCR; TCRdb stores in-frame clones only, minus some. The table lists 50,000 or so clones, around 93% of them singletons. Specimen: peripheral blood, collected in the second trimester of pregnancy. These receptors were collected from a female donor with multiple sclerosis, enrolled in a pregnancy study. Each CDR3 is given with its conserved first and last residue. The order of the fields is V gene, J gene, D gene, clone size, CDR3 DNA, CDR3 protein. The D gene is left open where the match is weak. Clone size is not always given. Where it is, it says once, few, many or a class for expanded clones.

TRBV28,TRBJ2-1,NA,NA,TGTGCCAGCAGCGGGTGGCGCGACTCTTCCAGCTCCTACAATGAGCAGTTCTTC,CASSGWRDSSSSYNEQFF
TRBV5-4,TRBJ2-5,NA,NA,TGTGCCAGCAGCTTGGGTTCCGACAGAAAAGAGACCCAGTACTTC,CASSLGSDRKETQYF
TRBV19,TRBJ2-7,TRBD2,NA,TGTGCCAGTAGTTTGACTAGCGGGAGAGTCTACGAGCAGTACTTC,CASSLTSGRVYEQYF
TRBV6-1,TRBJ2-7,NA,NA,TGTGCCAGCCGGTCGAATGTTCGCTACGAGCAGTACTTC,CASRSNVRYEQYF
TRBV9,TRBJ2-1,TRBD2,NA,TGTGCCAGCAGCGTAGGGACTAGCGGGGGGGATGAGCAGTTCTTC,CASSVGTSGGDEQFF
TRBV28,TRBJ2-7,TRBD1,NA,TGTGCCAGCATTCGGACAGGGCAGCCCTACGAGCAGTACTTC,CASIRTGQPYEQYF
TRBV25-1,TRBJ1-2,NA,NA,TGTGCCAGCAGGCCTTCAGGGGACTATGGCTACACCTTC,CASRPSGDYGYTF
TRBV7-9,TRBJ1-6,TRBD1,NA,TGTGCCAGCCGGACAGGGGAGTCACCCCTCCACTTT,CASRTGESPLHF
TRBV28,TRBJ2-5,NA,NA,TGTGCCAGCAGTTTATCAATGGTGGGAGAAGAGACCCAGTACTTC,CASSLSMVGEETQYF
TRBV7-3,TRBJ2-2,TRBD1,NA,TGTGCCAGCAGCTTAACGACAGGGGGCACCGGGGAGCTGTTTTTT,CASSLTTGGTGELFF
TRBV4-1,TRBJ2-7,NA,NA,TGCGCCAGCAGCCAAGAAGTAGGACAGCACTACGAGCAGTACTTC,CASSQEVGQHYEQYF
TRBV27,TRBJ2-1,NA,NA,TGTGCCAGCAGTGATCCCGAGCGGAGAAACTACAATGAGCAGTTCTTC,CASSDPERRNYNEQFF
TRBV2,TRBJ2-3,TRBD2,NA,TGTGCCAGCAGTAGCGGGGGCACAGATACGCAGTATTTT,CASSSGGTDTQYF
TRBV9,TRBJ1-2,NA,NA,TGTGCCAGCAGCGGACAAACGGCTAACTATGGCTACACCTTC,CASSGQTANYGYTF
TRBV27,TRBJ1-6,NA,NA,TGTGCCAGCAGCCGGGGTAGCTCCTATAATTCACCCCTCCACTTT,CASSRGSSYNSPLHF
TRBV25-1,TRBJ1-2,TRBD1,NA,TGTGCCAGCAGTGCGACAGGGGTCGGCGATGTCTACACCTTC,CASSATGVGDVYTF
TRBV6-1,TRBJ2-2,TRBD1,NA,TGTGCCAGCAGTAAGACGGCAGGGGGCACCGGGGAGCTGTTTTTT,CASSKTAGGTGELFF
TRBV5-3,TRBJ2-3,TRBD2,once,TGTGCCAGAAGCTTAGGGGCGGGAGAGAGCACAGATACGCAGTATTTT,CARSLGAGESTDTQYF
TRBV9,TRBJ2-2,TRBD1,NA,TGTGCCAGCAGCGTAGCTCCTCAGGGGGCCGGGGAGCTGTTTTTT,CASSVAPQGAGELFF
TRBV7-2,TRBJ1-5,NA,NA,TGTGCCAGCAGCTTAAGGGGACAGCCCCAGCATTTT,CASSLRGQPQHF
TRBV2,TRBJ2-3,NA,NA,TGTGCCAGCAGTCGACTAGTTATCGCAGATACGCAGTATTTT,CASSRLVIADTQYF
TRBV4-3,TRBJ1-5,NA,NA,TGCGCCAGCAGCCAAGATCCCCAACAGCCCCAGCATTTT,CASSQDPQQPQHF
TRBV7-2,TRBJ2-2,TRBD2,NA,TGTGCCAGCAGCTCTAGCGGGATCGGCACCGGGGAGCTGTTTTTT,CASSSSGIGTGELFF
TRBV6-5,TRBJ2-7,TRBD2,once,TGTGCCAGCAGTTACTTCGGGGGGGGCTACGAGCAGTACTTC,CASSYFGGGYEQYF
TRBV5-1,TRBJ2-7,TRBD2,once,TGCGCCAGCAGCACCTGGACTAGCGGGGACGAGCAGTACTTC,CASSTWTSGDEQYF
TRBV4-3,TRBJ2-5,NA,NA,TGCGCCAGCAGCCAAGATTGGGCTAGCTCCAAGACCCAGTACTTC,CASSQDWASSKTQYF
TRBV28,TRBJ1-1,NA,once,TGTGCCAGCAGTTTCCGGCCTCAGGGGTTTATGAACACTGAAGCTTTCTTT,CASSFRPQGFMNTEAFF
TRBV5-5,TRBJ1-1,NA,NA,TGTGCCAGCAGCTTGCGGGGGGCCAGCACTGAAGCTTTCTTT,CASSLRGASTEAFF
TRBV18,TRBJ1-3,TRBD1,NA,TGTGCCAGCTCAGGACAGGGGGCTACCTCTGGAAACACCATATATTTT,CASSGQGATSGNTIYF
TRBV5-1,TRBJ2-7,NA,NA,TGCGCCAGCAGCTTGTATGCGTCCTACGAGCAGTACTTC,CASSLYASYEQYF
TRBV6-5,TRBJ2-2,TRBD1,NA,TGTGCCAGCAGTCACGGGACAGATAACACCGGGGAGCTGTTTTTT,CASSHGTDNTGELFF
TRBV14,TRBJ2-7,NA,NA,TGTGCCAGCAGCCAAGGGCGAGGGGGGGGAGCCTACGAGCAGTACTTC,CASSQGRGGGAYEQYF
TRBV27,TRBJ2-1,NA,NA,TGTGCCAGCCGTGAGCGAGTATCCTACAATGAGCAGTTCTTC,CASRERVSYNEQFF
TRBV6-1,TRBJ2-1,NA,NA,TGTGCCAGCAGTGAAGTAACAGGAGACAATGAGCAGTTCTTC,CASSEVTGDNEQFF
TRBV19,TRBJ2-3,TRBD2,once,TGTGCCAGTAGTTCACTAGCGGGGTCAACAGATACGCAGTATTTT,CASSSLAGSTDTQYF
TRBV11-3,TRBJ2-1,TRBD1,NA,TGTGCCAGCAGCCTTACAGGGGTCTACAATGAGCAGTTCTTC,CASSLTGVYNEQFF
TRBV2,TRBJ2-7,TRBD1,NA,TGTGCCAGCGGGGGGACAGGGTATGAGCAGTACTTC,CASGGTGYEQYF
TRBV30,TRBJ1-5,NA,NA,TGTGCCTGGAGCCCCGGCAATCAGCCCCAGCATTTT,CAWSPGNQPQHF
TRBV11-1,TRBJ2-5,TRBD2,NA,TGTGCCAGCAGCTTCGGGGGGGGGAAAAAAGAGACCCAGTACTTC,CASSFGGGKKETQYF
TRBV4-2,TRBJ2-5,TRBD2,NA,TGTGCCAGCAGCCCGACCACCAGGACTAGCGGGCAGACCCAGTACTTC,CASSPTTRTSGQTQYF
TRBV30,TRBJ1-3,NA,NA,TGTGCGCTCAGGCCCTCTGGAAACACCATATATTTT,CALRPSGNTIYF
TRBV7-2,TRBJ2-5,TRBD2,NA,TGTGCCAGCAGCTTAAGCGGGGCCGGGGAGACCCAGTACTTC,CASSLSGAGETQYF
TRBV7-6,TRBJ2-5,NA,NA,TGTGCCAGCAGCTTAGAGGCGTTCGAGCGGCAAGAGACCCAGTACTTC,CASSLEAFERQETQYF
TRBV28,TRBJ1-2,NA,few,TGTGCCAGCAGTTTGGAACAGGGTGGCTACACCTTC,CASSLEQGGYTF
TRBV19,TRBJ1-5,NA,NA,TGTGCCAGTAATTATCACGGAGATAGCAATCAGCCCCAGCATTTT,CASNYHGDSNQPQHF
TRBV5-6,TRBJ2-2,TRBD2,NA,TGTGCCAGCAGCTCGACTAGCGGGAGGGCCGCCGGGGAGCTGTTTTTT,CASSSTSGRAAGELFF
TRBV6-1,TRBJ1-5,NA,NA,TGTGCCAGCAGTGATAATAGCAATCAGCCCCAGCATTTT,CASSDNSNQPQHF
TRBV15,TRBJ1-2,NA,NA,TGTGCCACCAGCAGGAACGGGCCGGGAGAAGTCGGCTACACCTTC,CATSRNGPGEVGYTF
TRBV7-2,TRBJ2-7,NA,NA,TGTGCCAGCAGCTTAGTTCCTTCAGCGAGTGAGCAGTACTTC,CASSLVPSASEQYF
TRBV28,TRBJ2-7,TRBD1,NA,TGTGCCAGCAGTCTCAGGGGGGAGCAGTACTTC,CASSLRGEQYF
TRBV6-5,TRBJ1-2,NA,NA,TGTGCCAGCACTTCGGGAGGGGGCTATGGCTACACCTTC,CASTSGGGYGYTF
TRBV9,TRBJ2-7,TRBD1,NA,TGTGCCAGCAGCGTGGGGGACAGGGGGAGCTCCTACGAGCAGTACTTC,CASSVGDRGSSYEQYF
TRBV5-8,TRBJ2-1,TRBD2,NA,TGTGCCAGCCCTATAGCGGGAAGGGGGATTGAGCAGTTCTTC,CASPIAGRGIEQFF
TRBV19,TRBJ2-7,TRBD1,NA,TGTGCCAGTAGTTCGCTACCGGGACAGGGGCCTAACGAGCAGTACTTC,CASSSLPGQGPNEQYF
TRBV27,TRBJ1-4,NA,NA,TGTGCCAGCAGGCCTCACCTCGAGGAAAAACTGTTTTTT,CASRPHLEEKLFF
TRBV13,TRBJ2-7,TRBD2,once,TGTGCCAGCAGCTTATTAGCGGGAGCGGGCTCCTACGAGCAGTACTTC,CASSLLAGAGSYEQYF
TRBV27,TRBJ1-5,TRBD1,NA,TGTGCCAGCAGTTTATCGTCGCAGGGGGCGAAACAGCCCCAGCATTTT,CASSLSSQGAKQPQHF
TRBV30,TRBJ1-2,NA,NA,TGTGCCTGGAGTACACAGGGAACGCGTGGCTACACCTTC,CAWSTQGTRGYTF
TRBV27,TRBJ1-4,NA,NA,TGTGCCAGCAGTTCTTTCCCACACGAAAAACTGTTTTTT,CASSSFPHEKLFF